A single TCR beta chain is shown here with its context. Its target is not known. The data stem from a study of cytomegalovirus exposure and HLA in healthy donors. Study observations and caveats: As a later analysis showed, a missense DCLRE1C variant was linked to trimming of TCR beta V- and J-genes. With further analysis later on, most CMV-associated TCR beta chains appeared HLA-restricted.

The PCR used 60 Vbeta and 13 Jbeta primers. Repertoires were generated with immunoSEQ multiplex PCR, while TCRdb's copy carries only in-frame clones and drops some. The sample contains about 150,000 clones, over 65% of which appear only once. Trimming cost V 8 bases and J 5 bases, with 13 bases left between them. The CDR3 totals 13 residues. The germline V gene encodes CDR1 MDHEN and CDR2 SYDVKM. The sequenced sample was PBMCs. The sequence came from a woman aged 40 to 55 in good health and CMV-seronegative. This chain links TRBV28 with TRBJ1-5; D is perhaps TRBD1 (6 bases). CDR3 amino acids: CASYARGHQPQHF. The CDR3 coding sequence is TGTGCCAGCTACGCCAGGGGTCATCAGCCCCAGCATTTT. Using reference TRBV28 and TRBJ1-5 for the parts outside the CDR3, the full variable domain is DVKVTQSSRYLVKRTGEKVFLECVQDMDHENMFWYRQDPGLGLRLIYFSYDVKMKEKGDIPEGYSVSREKKERFSLILESASTNQTSMYLCASYARGHQPQHFGDGTRLSIL.